This T cell receptor beta chain was observed in a study of T-cell memory formation after mild COVID-19. The wider study: In these data, TCR clusters were largely donor specific.

On this clonotype itself: Its target is unknown.

In TCRdb, the 5' RACE reads were re-called with MiXCR into one record per CDR3 protein. The sample records about 35,000 distinct CDR3 sequences, around 21% being singletons. Trimming stripped 4 bases from V and 3 bases from J, with 9 bases between. The CDR3 is 13 residues long. Regarding the study as a whole: A subset of responding clones appeared in pre-infection memory, suggesting cross-reactive memory joined. Contracting clones from day 15 to 85 had balanced CD4/CD8; later expanders favoured CD4+.

The sequenced material came from PBMCs or a T cell subset sorted from them (not recorded which). The TCR originated in an adult who had mild COVID-19 (a few samples of this study predate the infection). Cell type and time point are not known. V gene TRBV12-3 or TRBV12-4 combines with J gene TRBJ2-5, with D possibly TRBD2 on 5 matching bases. The CDR3 loop is CASSSPAEETQYF. In DNA, the CDR3 is TGTGCCAGCAGTTCACCAGCGGAAGAGACCCAGTACTTC.